This T cell receptor beta chain was found in a study of shared clonotypes between healthy human individuals. Study results and caveats: It was observed that 4% to 6% of naive CD4 clonotypes were shared across several donors. Collection of samples was limited to blood; tissue repertoires likely differ.

This clone was picked up many times. Its antigen remains unidentified. The sample carries other DNA sequences with the same CDR3. Germline V gene sequence: CDR1 MRHNA, CDR2 SNTAGT. This CDR3 region has 16 residues. The V gene end was trimmed by 5 bases and the J gene end by 2 bases; junction bases not matched to a gene: 10. Per sorted-subset replicate PCR, input was about 180 ng DNA, representing about 29,000 T cell genomes. The method was immunoSEQ multiplex PCR; TCRdb's version includes in-frame clones alone and lacks a portion of them. In the table there are roughly 110,000 clones, about 67% of which are singletons.

This TCR was sampled from a woman aged 25 to 39 in good health. The chain combines TRBV6-4 with TRBJ2-3; 7 bases agree with TRBD1. The specimen sequenced was memory CD8+ T cells sorted from blood. The subset here: CD45RO+ cells pooled with CCR7-negative TemRA cells. The CDR3 protein is CASSRSGTASTDTQYF. The CDR3 coding sequence is TGTGCCAGCAGTAGATCCGGGACAGCGTCCACAGATACGCAGTATTTT.